Listed below are T cell receptor beta chains from one sample, sequenced in a study of identical twins. One entry per CDR3 protein, called by TCRdb with MiXCR from the 5' RACE reads. The repertoire holds 230,000 or so distinct CDR3 sequences, with about 8.3% as singletons. This sample was shared with a second study, whose subject was yellow fever vaccine responses in identical twins.

What was sequenced was CD8+ T cells sorted from blood. The origin of the receptors is a woman between 18 and 29 years old in good health. The CDR3 runs from the conserved cysteine through the conserved F or W. D genes are given only for firm matches. For some rows the clone size is stated as once, few or many, or as a class when expanded; others skip it.

CDR3	DNA	D	J	size	V
CASSLWGGGYEQYF	TGTGCCAGCAGTTTGTGGGGGGGGGGTTACGAGCAGTACTTC	TRBD2	TRBJ2-7	few	TRBV12-3/TRBV12-4
CASSQESEASTEAFF	TGTGCCAGCAGCCAGGAGAGTGAGGCGAGCACTGAAGCTTTCTTT	.	TRBJ1-1	many	TRBV4-2
CASSHLTGALYNEQFF	TGTGCCAGCAGCCATTTGACAGGGGCTCTCTACAATGAGCAGTTCTTC	TRBD1	TRBJ2-1	.	TRBV4-2
CASSQNLAGGTYNEQFF	TGTGCCAGCAGCCAGAATTTAGCGGGCGGAACCTACAATGAGCAGTTCTTC	TRBD2	TRBJ2-1	.	TRBV5-5
CASSSLLGTDNTGELFF	TGTGCCAGCAGCTCCCTGCTCGGGACAGATAACACCGGGGAGCTGTTTTTT	TRBD1	TRBJ2-2	many	TRBV7-6
CASSLEAAFQETQYF	TGCGCCAGCAGCTTGGAGGCAGCCTTCCAAGAGACCCAGTACTTC	.	TRBJ2-5	many	TRBV5-1
CASRQGVRGGGYNEQFF	TGTGCCAGCAGACAAGGGGTCAGGGGGGGCGGCTACAATGAGCAGTTCTTC	.	TRBJ2-1	few	TRBV6-2/TRBV6-3
CASSPRQGKPGANVLTF	TGTGCCAGCAGCCCCAGACAGGGGAAGCCGGGGGCCAACGTCCTGACTTTC	TRBD1	TRBJ2-6	.	TRBV2
CASSLADRNYGYTF	TGTGCCAGCAGCTTAGCGGACAGGAACTATGGCTACACCTTC	TRBD1	TRBJ1-2	many	TRBV7-2
CSARELFTDTQYF	TGCAGTGCTAGAGAACTGTTCACAGATACGCAGTATTTT	.	TRBJ2-3	.	TRBV20-1
CASSSLGLAPYEQYF	TGTGCCAGCAGCTCCCTAGGACTAGCCCCCTACGAGCAGTACTTC	TRBD2	TRBJ2-7	.	TRBV7-9
CASSLALAGGYEQYF	TGTGCCAGCAGTTTAGCTCTAGCGGGAGGCTACGAGCAGTACTTC	TRBD2	TRBJ2-7	many	TRBV12-3/TRBV12-4
CSVEPGSYNEQFF	TGCAGCGTTGAACCGGGCTCCTACAATGAGCAGTTCTTC	.	TRBJ2-1	.	TRBV29-1
CASSQATSSYEQYF	TGTGCCAGCAGCCAAGCAACAAGCTCCTACGAGCAGTACTTC	.	TRBJ2-7	few	TRBV3-1
CSASGTGSYEQYF	TGCAGTGCTTCCGGGACAGGATCCTACGAGCAGTACTTC	TRBD1	TRBJ2-7	.	TRBV20-1
CAISGDLADTQYF	TGTGCCATCAGTGGGGACTTAGCGGATACGCAGTATTTT	.	TRBJ2-3	many	TRBV10-3
CASSQDPDEGGAGSSEQYF	TGTGCCAGCAGCCAAGATCCCGATGAAGGGGGGGCGGGGTCGAGCGAGCAGTACTTC	.	TRBJ2-7	.	TRBV4-2
CAISESWTGNISYEQYF	TGTGCCATCAGTGAGTCGTGGACAGGGAATATCTCCTACGAGCAGTACTTC	TRBD1	TRBJ2-7	many	TRBV10-3
CASSLVSFNEQFF	TGTGCCAGCAGTTTAGTTAGTTTCAATGAGCAGTTCTTC	.	TRBJ2-1	many	TRBV12-3/TRBV12-4
CASSYSFLVDSAFF	TGTGCCAGCAGTTACTCTTTTTTGGTAGATTCAGCTTTCTTT	.	TRBJ1-1	few	TRBV6-2/TRBV6-3
CAISRPPDNEQFF	TGTGCCATCAGTCGACCACCAGACAATGAGCAGTTCTTC	.	TRBJ2-1	many	TRBV10-3
CASPYRGTYNEQFF	TGTGCCAGTCCTTACAGGGGCACCTACAATGAGCAGTTCTTC	TRBD1	TRBJ2-1	.	TRBV27
CAISETGQEQYF	TGTGCCATCAGTGAGACAGGACAGGAACAGTACTTC	TRBD1	TRBJ2-7	.	TRBV10-3
CASHHKTSGNNEQFF	TGTGCCAGCCATCACAAGACTAGCGGGAACAATGAGCAGTTCTTC	TRBD2	TRBJ2-1	.	TRBV6-2/TRBV6-3
CASSLLLLAGDYNEQFF	TGTGCCAGCAGTTTACTCCTACTAGCGGGGGACTACAATGAGCAGTTCTTC	TRBD2	TRBJ2-1	.	TRBV12-3/TRBV12-4
CASSYSISGYGDTQYF	TGTGCCAGCAGTTACTCGATCTCGGGATATGGAGATACGCAGTATTTT	.	TRBJ2-3	many	TRBV6-2/TRBV6-3
CRCGTAQETQYF	TGCAGATGTGGCACAGCTCAAGAGACCCAGTACTTC	.	TRBJ2-5	.	TRBV20-1
CATSVGTGYNYGYTF	TGTGCCACCAGTGTCGGGACAGGGTACAACTATGGCTACACCTTC	TRBD1	TRBJ1-2	many	TRBV24-1
CASSYPTSGGAKIIHEQYF	TGTGCCAGCAGCTACCCGACTAGCGGGGGGGCCAAGATAATCCACGAGCAGTACTTC	TRBD2	TRBJ2-7	few	TRBV11-2
CASSQVQDTPETQYF	TGTGCCAGCAGCCAAGTTCAAGACACGCCAGAGACCCAGTACTTC	.	TRBJ2-5	.	TRBV4-2
CSARGTSGVYNEQFF	TGCAGTGCTAGAGGAACTAGCGGGGTCTACAATGAGCAGTTCTTC	TRBD2	TRBJ2-1	.	TRBV20-1
CASSSTGSTYEQYF	TGTGCCAGCAGTTCTACAGGGTCCACCTACGAGCAGTACTTC	.	TRBJ2-7	few	TRBV27
CASSMGLAAYNEQFF	TGCGCCAGCAGCATGGGACTAGCAGCCTACAATGAGCAGTTCTTC	TRBD2	TRBJ2-1	many	TRBV5-1
CASSQGDYTYEQYF	TGTGCCAGCAGTCAGGGGGACTATACCTACGAGCAGTACTTC	.	TRBJ2-7	many	TRBV12-3/TRBV12-4
CASSYGGEEQYF	TGTGCCAGCAGTTACGGGGGGGAAGAGCAGTACTTC	TRBD2	TRBJ2-7	few	TRBV6-6
CSVLMAGPSYEQYF	TGCAGCGTTTTAATGGCAGGGCCTTCCTACGAGCAGTACTTC	.	TRBJ2-7	few	TRBV29-1
CASSLAHPELTGETQYF	TGCGCCAGCAGCTTGGCCCACCCGGAACTAACGGGAGAGACCCAGTACTTC	.	TRBJ2-5	.	TRBV5-1
CSARDPRLAGPPGETQYF	TGCAGTGCTAGAGATCCTAGGCTAGCGGGACCCCCTGGGGAGACCCAGTACTTC	TRBD2	TRBJ2-5	.	TRBV20-1
CASSLLAGEPTDTQYF	TGTGCCAGCAGCCTACTAGCGGGGGAACCCACAGATACGCAGTATTTT	TRBD2	TRBJ2-3	.	TRBV6-2/TRBV6-3
CSVDRQGFYNEQFF	TGCAGCGTTGATCGGCAGGGGTTCTACAATGAGCAGTTCTTC	.	TRBJ2-1	many	TRBV29-1
CASSLSRTNNEQFF	TGTGCCAGCAGCTTGTCCAGGACAAACAATGAGCAGTTCTTC	.	TRBJ2-1	many	TRBV5-5
CASSEGFQETQYF	TGTGCCAGCAGTGAAGGGTTTCAAGAGACCCAGTACTTC	.	TRBJ2-5	few	TRBV2
CASSVTVSYEQYF	TGCGCCAGCAGCGTGACAGTCTCCTACGAGCAGTACTTC	.	TRBJ2-7	.	TRBV5-1
CASSFHGWEYEQYF	TGTGCCAGCAGTTTCCACGGATGGGAGTACGAGCAGTACTTC	.	TRBJ2-7	.	TRBV27
CASSFGTGGKGLETQYF	TGTGCCAGCAGTTTCGGGACAGGGGGCAAGGGATTAGAGACCCAGTACTTC	TRBD1	TRBJ2-5	few	TRBV28
CASSPKTGNGELFF	TGTGCCAGCAGCCCAAAGACCGGGAACGGGGAGCTGTTTTTT	.	TRBJ2-2	few	TRBV12-3/TRBV12-4
CASSVTSSGGPTDTQYF	TGTGCCAGCAGTGTTACGTCTAGCGGGGGACCCACAGATACGCAGTATTTT	TRBD2	TRBJ2-3	few	TRBV2
CASSSPGLASEQYF	TGTGCCAGCAGTTCCCCGGGACTAGCCTCCGAGCAGTACTTC	TRBD2	TRBJ2-7	few	TRBV28
CASSSSVGTASFNEQYF	TGTGCCAGCAGCTCGAGCGTCGGGACAGCAAGTTTTAACGAGCAGTACTTC	TRBD1	TRBJ2-7	few	TRBV7-9
CASSAPHKTRPSTDTQYF	TGTGCCAGCAGCGCACCACACAAGACTAGGCCGAGCACAGATACGCAGTATTTT	.	TRBJ2-3	many	TRBV11-2